This TCR beta chain is drawn from a study of cytomegalovirus exposure and HLA in healthy donors. The V gene's germline CDR1 is SGDLS and CDR2 YYNGEE. Trimming took 5 bases from V and 0 from J, leaving 11 bases between them. This CDR3 has 15 amino acids. PCR involved 60 Vbeta and 13 Jbeta primers. Method: immunoSEQ multiplex PCR; TCRdb's copy keeps in-frame clones and lacks some. The sample contains roughly 78,000 clones, around 70% of which appear only once. The specimen was PBMCs. J is TRBJ1-4 and V is TRBV9; D is unclear. The source of this sequence is a man between 40 and 49 years old in good health and CMV-seropositive. This CDR3 reads CASSSGWATNEKLFF. The CDR3 region has the DNA TGTGCCAGCAGTTCGGGGTGGGCAACTAATGAAAAACTGTTTTTT. Variable domain in full (rest from reference TRBV9 and TRBJ1-4): DSGVTQTPKHLITATGQRVTLRCSPRSGDLSVYWYQQSLDQGLQFLIQYYNGEERAKGNILERFSAQQFPDLHSELNLSSLELGDSALYFCASSSGWATNEKLFFGSGTQLSVL.